The sequence of this TCR beta chain was determined in a study of OX40 agonist ivuxolimab in advanced cancers. Context from the whole study: Ivuxolimab was a fully human IgG2 agonistic monoclonal antibody targeting the costimulatory receptor OX40 (CD134). Of the approximately 50 patients in dose escalation, about 20 had hepatocellular carcinoma, around 15 had melanoma, 9 had renal cell carcinoma and 9 had head and neck cancer. Intravenous ivuxolimab was administered to patients every 2 weeks at six dose levels: 0.01, 0.1, 0.3, 1.5, 3 and 10 mg/kg. Peripheral TCRbeta sequencing was intended to test whether TCR sequence diversity was altered and clonal T-cell expansion was caused by ivuxolimab. In the dose-escalation cohort, 82.7% of patients were male, and the mean age was approximately 64 years, with a range of about 23 to 90. Three dose-escalation patients achieved partial responses, one with hepatocellular carcinoma and two with cutaneous melanoma. The monotherapy dose-escalation portion (N ≈ 57 patients) of the phase I ivuxolimab trial is reported in the paper. Prior anti-PD-1, anti-PD-L1 or anti-CTLA-4 therapy was permitted, and 40% to 50% of dose-escalation patients had received checkpoint inhibitors.

Note on this clone: What antigen it recognizes has not been identified. One base away there is no much larger clone; base qualities are not given.

Genomic DNA was extracted from sorted cells for sequencing of the TCRbeta CDR3 region. TCRbeta CDR3 regions were sequenced using the immunoSEQ Assay. TCRdb provides this immuneACCESS table in a form limited to in-frame rearrangements. Some clones are lacking; in checked studies, under half of them reflect an unresolved V gene, and why the rest are absent is not known. This sample has roughly 19,000 clones in its table, and roughly 84% of those were observed once. The ten largest clones add up to 44% of the sample. Here is what the overall study found, with its caveats: The antigen specificity of the clonally expanded peripheral T cells was not determined. Low levels of normalized T-cell clonal expansion were also seen in some nonresponding patients. At doses from 0.1 to 3.0 mg/kg, clonal expansion was seen in both CD4+ and CD8+ blood T cells between baseline and week 6. After ivuxolimab, expanded clones were on average more numerous among CD8+ T cells than among CD4+ T cells. In the 0.1-3.0 mg/kg groups, partial responders had among the lowest normalized peripheral clonal expansion, particularly in CD8+ T cells.

The trial excluded patients who had a history of autoimmune disease or who were on systemic immunosuppression. In every dose cohort, peripheral blood was drawn for TCR sequencing at baseline, cycle 4 day 1, and cycle 7 day 1. Samples came from an open-label, multicenter, first-in-human phase I dose-escalation trial of ivuxolimab. The trial enrolled adults with locally advanced or metastatic head and neck squamous cell, hepatocellular, melanoma or renal cell carcinoma. Before TCR sequencing, CD4+ T cells and CD8+ T cells from peripheral blood were sorted into separate populations. CDR1 and CDR2, per the germline V gene (reference sequence), are MNHEY and SMNVEV. V trim: 4 bases; J trim: 6 bases; unmatched bases: 8. The CDR3 numbers 15 residues from cysteine through phenylalanine. This entry keeps only the CDR3 DNA: 45 bases, framed from base 1.

The chain joins TRBV27 to TRBJ2-7; 11 middle bases align to TRBD1. The source material was CD4+ or CD8+ T cells sorted from blood, sampled in a trial of the OX40 agonist ivuxolimab. The receptor comes from an adult with an advanced solid tumor such as melanoma, head and neck, liver or kidney cancer. The CDR3 loop reads CASSSPGQGAIEQYF. The DNA reads as follows: TGTGCCAGCAGTTCTCCCGGACAGGGGGCAATCGAGCAGTACTTC.